The entry that follows covers one T cell receptor (beta chain) sequence. The sample is drawn from a study of blood T cell repertoires in COVID-19. Study-level background: Sites across the United States, Italy and Spain contributed samples from acute and convalescent COVID-19. Sources were T cells, B-cell-depleted T cells, or PBMCs; the material itself was cDNA or gDNA.

Study processing details: Amplified reference gene primers provided the basis for estimating nucleated cell counts. Sequencing used immunoSEQ multiplex PCR; TCRdb keeps in-frame clones, though not all of them. That table supplies the V and J calls and clone size; D and trimming were determined from the DNA. The profile covers 70,000 or so clones, with around 89% appearing a single time and 0.55% to 0.75% taken by the ten largest. The CDR3 is 14 amino acids. CDR1 is SGHDT, CDR2 YYEEEE, per germline. Deletions cut 4 bases from V and 4 bases from J, with 12 bases between. This TCR came from a man in his 60s with acute or convalescent COVID-19. Sequenced input: peripheral blood. The chain links TRBV5-6 to TRBJ2-1, with a tentative D call TRBD2 (6 bases). The CDR3, as DNA: TGTGCCAGCAGCCAACTAGCTGAATACAATGAGCAGTTCTTC. It codes for CASSQLAEYNEQFF.